This note documents a single T cell receptor (beta chain) sequence. Its antigen is still unknown. This sample is part of a study of T cells in localized non-small cell lung cancer. Study findings and constraints: Tumor showed lower T cell clonality than uninvolved adjacent lung, where it was highest. It remains possible that heterogeneity exists, since only one tumor region was sequenced.

Sequenced by immunoSEQ multiplex PCR; TCRdb stores in-frame clones only, minus some. The table has approximately 30,000 clones, less than 80% seen once. Here the sequenced sample was peripheral blood, taken before any cancer treatment. The sequence was collected from a male donor older than 55 with stage II squamous cell lung carcinoma.

The CDR3: CASSPRAEANYGYTF. CDR3 DNA: TGTGCCAGCAGCCCACGGGCAGAAGCTAACTATGGCTACACCTTC. The chain links TRBV13 to TRBJ1-2; no definite D call. This CDR3 is built from 15 residues. The germline V gene has CDR1 PRHDT and CDR2 FYEKMQ (reference sequence). Trimming pared 5 bases from V and 0 bases from J, leaving 13 bases between.